This T cell receptor beta chain derives from a study of blood T cell repertoires in COVID-19. Study-level background: COVID-19 samples from acute and convalescent phases originated in the United States, Italy and Spain.

V was pared by 4 bases and J by 6 bases, with 9 bases of the junction left unmatched. Germline CDR1 is SGHNT and CDR2 is YYREEE (reference sequence). This CDR3 has 16 residues. There are a few counts of this clone. Data came from immunoSEQ multiplex PCR; TCRdb stores just in-frame clones and leaves some out. This repertoire shows roughly 300,000 clones, under 90% found once; its top ten account for 8% to 9.5%. The sample comprised peripheral blood. The sequence was collected from a woman between 50 and 59 years old who had recovered from COVID-19. This chain uses TRBV5-4 with TRBJ2-5; TRBD2 matches 13 bases. CDR3 nucleotide sequence: TGTGCCAGCAGCCCATGGACTAGCGGGAGCAGACAGACCCAGTACTTC. It is translated as CASSPWTSGSRQTQYF.